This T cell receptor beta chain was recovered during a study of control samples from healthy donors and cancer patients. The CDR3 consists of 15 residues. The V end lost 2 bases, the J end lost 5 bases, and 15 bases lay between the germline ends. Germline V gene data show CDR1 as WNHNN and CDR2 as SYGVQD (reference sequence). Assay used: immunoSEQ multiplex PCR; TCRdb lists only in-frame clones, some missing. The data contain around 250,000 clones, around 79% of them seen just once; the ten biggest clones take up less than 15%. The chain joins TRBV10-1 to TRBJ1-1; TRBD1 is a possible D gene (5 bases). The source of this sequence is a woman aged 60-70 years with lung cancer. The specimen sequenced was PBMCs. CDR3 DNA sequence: TGCGCCAGCAGTGAGGGGGGGATCCGTGGGACTGAAGCTTTCTTT. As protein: CASSEGGIRGTEAFF.